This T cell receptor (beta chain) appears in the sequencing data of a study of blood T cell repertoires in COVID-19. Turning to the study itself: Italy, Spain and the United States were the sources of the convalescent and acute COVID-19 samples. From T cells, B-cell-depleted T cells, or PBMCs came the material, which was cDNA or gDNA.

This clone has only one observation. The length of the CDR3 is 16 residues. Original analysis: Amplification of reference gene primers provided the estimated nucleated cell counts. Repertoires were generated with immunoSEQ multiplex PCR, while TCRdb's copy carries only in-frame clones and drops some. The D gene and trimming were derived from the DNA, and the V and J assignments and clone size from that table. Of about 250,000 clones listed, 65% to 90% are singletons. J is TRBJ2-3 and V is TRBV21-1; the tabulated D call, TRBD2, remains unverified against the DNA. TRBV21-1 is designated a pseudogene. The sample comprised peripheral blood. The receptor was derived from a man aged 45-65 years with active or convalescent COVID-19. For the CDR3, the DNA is TGTGCCAGCAGCAAAGAGCCTAGCGGGAGGCCAGATACGCAGTATTTT. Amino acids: CASSKEPSGRPDTQYF.